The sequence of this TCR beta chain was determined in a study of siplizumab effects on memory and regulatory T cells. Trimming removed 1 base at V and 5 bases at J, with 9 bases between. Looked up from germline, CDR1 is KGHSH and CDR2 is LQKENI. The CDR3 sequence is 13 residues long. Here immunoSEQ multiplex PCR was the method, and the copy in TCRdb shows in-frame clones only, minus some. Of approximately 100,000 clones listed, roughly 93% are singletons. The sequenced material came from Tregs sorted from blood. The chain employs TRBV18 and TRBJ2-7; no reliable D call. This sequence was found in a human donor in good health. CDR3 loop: CASSPQSPHEQYF. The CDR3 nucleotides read TGTGCCAGCTCACCACAAAGTCCCCACGAGCAGTACTTC.